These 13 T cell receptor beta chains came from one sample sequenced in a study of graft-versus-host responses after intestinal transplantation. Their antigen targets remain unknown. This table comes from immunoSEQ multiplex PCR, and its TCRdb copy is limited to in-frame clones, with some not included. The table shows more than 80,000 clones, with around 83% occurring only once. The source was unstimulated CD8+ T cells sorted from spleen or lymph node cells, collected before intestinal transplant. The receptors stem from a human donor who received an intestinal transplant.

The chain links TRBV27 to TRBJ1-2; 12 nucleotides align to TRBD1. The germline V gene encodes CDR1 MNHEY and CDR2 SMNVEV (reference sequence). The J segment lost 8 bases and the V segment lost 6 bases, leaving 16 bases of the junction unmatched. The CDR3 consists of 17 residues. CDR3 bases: TGTGCCAGCAGCCCTACCCGGGACAGGGGGCGGAAGGCCGGCTACACCTTC. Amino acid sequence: CASSPTRDRGRKAGYTF.

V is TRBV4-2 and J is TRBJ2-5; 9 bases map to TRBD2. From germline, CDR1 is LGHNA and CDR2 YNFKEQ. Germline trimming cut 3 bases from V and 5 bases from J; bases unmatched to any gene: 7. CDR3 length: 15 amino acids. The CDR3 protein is CASSQWRGGQETQYF. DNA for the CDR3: TGTGCCAGCAGCCAGTGGCGGGGGGGCCAGGAGACCCAGTACTTC.

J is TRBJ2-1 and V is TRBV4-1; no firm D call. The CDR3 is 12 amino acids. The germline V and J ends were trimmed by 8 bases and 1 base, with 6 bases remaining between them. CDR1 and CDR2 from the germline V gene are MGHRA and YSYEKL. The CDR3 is CASGSSYNEQFF. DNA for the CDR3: TGCGCCAGCGGGTCTTCCTACAATGAGCAGTTCTTC.

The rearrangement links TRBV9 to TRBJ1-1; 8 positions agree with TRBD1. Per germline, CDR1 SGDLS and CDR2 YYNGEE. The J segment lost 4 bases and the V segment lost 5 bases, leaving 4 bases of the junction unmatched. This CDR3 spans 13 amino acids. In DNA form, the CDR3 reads TGTGCCAGCAGTGTTACAGGGGGCACTGAAGCTTTCTTT. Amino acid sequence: CASSVTGGTEAFF.

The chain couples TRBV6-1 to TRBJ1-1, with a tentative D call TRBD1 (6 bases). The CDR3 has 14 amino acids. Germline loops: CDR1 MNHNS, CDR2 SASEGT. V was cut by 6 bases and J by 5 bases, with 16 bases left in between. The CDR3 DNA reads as TGTGCCAGCAGGTGGGGAAGGGGGTTTACTGAAGCTTTCTTT. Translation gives CASRWGRGFTEAFF.

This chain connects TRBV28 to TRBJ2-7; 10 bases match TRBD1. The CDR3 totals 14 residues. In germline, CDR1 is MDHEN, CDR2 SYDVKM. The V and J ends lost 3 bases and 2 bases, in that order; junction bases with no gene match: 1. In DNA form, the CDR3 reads TGTGCCAGCAGTTTTGGGACAGGGGCCTACGAGCAGTACTTC. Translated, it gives CASSFGTGAYEQYF.

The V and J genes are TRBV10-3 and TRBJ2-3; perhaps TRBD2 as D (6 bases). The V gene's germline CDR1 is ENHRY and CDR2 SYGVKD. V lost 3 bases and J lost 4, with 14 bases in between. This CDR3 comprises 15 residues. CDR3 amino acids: CAISDVAGSPDTQYF. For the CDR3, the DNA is TGTGCCATCAGTGACGTTGCGGGGTCGCCAGATACGCAGTATTTT.

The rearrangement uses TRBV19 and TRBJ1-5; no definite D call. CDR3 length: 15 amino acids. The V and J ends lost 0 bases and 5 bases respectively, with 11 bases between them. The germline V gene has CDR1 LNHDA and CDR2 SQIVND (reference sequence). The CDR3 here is CASSIDDGPYQPQHF. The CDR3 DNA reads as TGTGCCAGTAGTATAGACGACGGACCTTATCAGCCCCAGCATTTT.

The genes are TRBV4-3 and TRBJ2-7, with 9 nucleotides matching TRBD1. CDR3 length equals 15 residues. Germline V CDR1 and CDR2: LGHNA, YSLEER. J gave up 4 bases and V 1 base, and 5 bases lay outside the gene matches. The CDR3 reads CASSQGGQGGYEQYF. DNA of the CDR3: TGCGCCAGCAGCCAAGGGGGACAGGGAGGGTACGAGCAGTACTTC.

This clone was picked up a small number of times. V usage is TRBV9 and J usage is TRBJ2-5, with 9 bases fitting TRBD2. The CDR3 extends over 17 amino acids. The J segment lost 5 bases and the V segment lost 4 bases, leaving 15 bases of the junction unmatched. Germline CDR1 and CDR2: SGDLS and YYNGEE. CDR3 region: CASSPWGSGGSWETQYF. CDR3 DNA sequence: TGTGCCAGCAGCCCTTGGGGGAGCGGGGGGAGTTGGGAGACCCAGTACTTC.

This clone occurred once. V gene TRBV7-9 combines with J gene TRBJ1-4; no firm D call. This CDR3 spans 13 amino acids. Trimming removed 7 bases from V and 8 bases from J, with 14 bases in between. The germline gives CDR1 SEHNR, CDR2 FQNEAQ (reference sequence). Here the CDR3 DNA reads TGTGCCAGCAACCACCCCGATGAGGAAAAACTGTTTTTT. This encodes CASNHPDEEKLFF. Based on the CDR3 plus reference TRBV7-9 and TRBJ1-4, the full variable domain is DTGVSQNPRHKITKRGQNVTFRCDPISEHNRLYWYRQTLGQGPEFLTYFQNEAQLEKSRLLSDRFSAERPKGSFSTLEIQRTEQGDSAMYLCASNHPDEEKLFFGSGTQLSVL.

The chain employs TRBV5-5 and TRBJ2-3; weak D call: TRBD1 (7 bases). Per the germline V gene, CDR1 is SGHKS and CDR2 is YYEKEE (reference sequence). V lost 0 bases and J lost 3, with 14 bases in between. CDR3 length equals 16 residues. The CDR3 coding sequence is TGTGCCAGCAGCTTGGTATTGGCAGGGGGGACAGATACGCAGTATTTT. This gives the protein CASSLVLAGGTDTQYF.

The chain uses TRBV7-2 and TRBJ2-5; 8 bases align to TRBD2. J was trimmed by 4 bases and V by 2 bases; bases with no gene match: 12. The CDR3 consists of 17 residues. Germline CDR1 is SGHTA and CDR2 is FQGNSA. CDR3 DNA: TGTGCCAGCAGCTTAAATCTACGGGGGGGTTTTGGAGAGACCCAGTACTTC. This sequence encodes CASSLNLRGGFGETQYF.